This T cell receptor (beta chain) comes out of a study of T-cell memory formation after mild COVID-19. Points from the study as a whole: Contracting CD4+ clones lay largely in CM and EM, with CD8+ ones residing in EMRA. Unconfirmed was the SARS-CoV-2 specificity of second-wave clones that peaked on day 37. Among clones contracting day 15 to 85, CD4/CD8 was balanced, whereas later expanders leaned CD4+.

The CDR3 is 13 residues long. The V end was cut by 6 bases, the J end by 3 bases, with 11 bases between. In germline, CDR1 is MNHEY, CDR2 SVGAGI. TCRdb analysed the 5' RACE reads with MiXCR anew, one entry per CDR3 protein. The sample has around 430,000 distinct CDR3 sequences, roughly 15% seen once; the top ten hold roughly 21%. A remark on this clonotype: Antigen specificity is unknown.

The V call is TRBV6-5, the J call TRBJ1-1; no definite D call. Material: PBMCs or a T cell subset sorted from them (not recorded which). This receptor was identified in a man aged 18 to 29 who had mild COVID-19 (a few samples of this study predate the infection). Cell type and time point are not known. The CDR3 DNA sequence: TGTGCCAGCAGCCGAACCCCGGACACTGAAGCTTTCTTT. It yields the protein CASSRTPDTEAFF.